Each of the 14 T cell receptor beta chains below was sequenced from the same sample in a study of OX40 agonist ivuxolimab in advanced cancers. Assay: immunoSEQ multiplex PCR; the TCRdb copy retains only in-frame clones and omits some. The sample consists of 30,000 to 45,000 clones, around 80% of them appearing once. Specimen: CD4+ or CD8+ T cells sorted from blood, collected in a trial of the OX40 agonist ivuxolimab. The receptors were sampled from an adult with an advanced solid tumor such as melanoma, head and neck, liver or kidney cancer.

This clone was recorded a few times. The J gene is TRBJ1-1, the V gene TRBV19, with 7 positions matching TRBD1. Germline V gene sequence: CDR1 LNHDA, CDR2 SQIVND (reference sequence). V shed 6 bases, J shed 0 bases, and the junction held 4 bases outside the gene matches. This CDR3 has 14 residues. CDR3 sequence reads: CASSTGVMNTEAFF. The CDR3 region has the DNA TGTGCCAGTAGCACAGGGGTAATGAACACTGAAGCTTTCTTT.

The chain is built from TRBV4-2 and TRBJ2-5; 9 nucleotides align to TRBD2. Losses at the gene ends were 0 bases for V and 1 base for J; bases not matched to a gene: 12. The length of the CDR3 is 19 residues. The germline V gene has CDR1 LGHNA and CDR2 YNFKEQ. Here the CDR3 reads CASSQEGIAGALSQETQYF. CDR3 DNA sequence: TGTGCCAGCAGCCAAGAGGGTATAGCGGGGGCGCTATCCCAAGAGACCCAGTACTTC.

The chain is built from TRBV10-3 and TRBJ2-3; possibly TRBD2 for D (5 bases). Germline lookup yields CDR1 ENHRY and CDR2 SYGVKD. The CDR3 is made up of 14 amino acids. V gave up 2 bases and J gave up 6 bases, with 12 bases separating them. The CDR3 region has the DNA TGTGCCATCAGTGAGCCGAGATCGGGGGATACGCAGTATTTT. This encodes CAISEPRSGDTQYF.

The chain employs TRBV5-1 and TRBJ1-2; perhaps TRBD1 as D (6 bases). The CDR3 has 15 amino acids. Trimming removed 7 bases at V and 2 bases at J, with 18 bases between. CDR1 is SGHRS, CDR2 YFSETQ, per germline. In nucleotides, the CDR3 is TGCGCCAGCGCCTCGGGGACACCTTCGAACTATGGCTACACCTTC. Protein product: CASASGTPSNYGYTF.

This chain uses TRBV10-3 with TRBJ2-7; D not certain. The CDR3 contains 12 residues. Germline V gene lookup returns CDR1 ENHRY and CDR2 SYGVKD. Deletions cut 2 bases from V and 3 bases from J, with 5 bases between. The CDR3 loop is CAISEGFYEQYF. Here the CDR3 DNA reads TGTGCCATCAGTGAGGGTTTCTACGAGCAGTACTTC.

This clone has just one count. The genes are TRBV5-1 and TRBJ1-4; tentative D call: TRBD1 (6 bases). This CDR3 is built from 13 residues. Germline CDR1 SGHRS, CDR2 YFSETQ. V dropped 8 bases and J dropped 5 bases, with 13 bases sitting between them. The CDR3 protein is CASQQGSNEKLFF. DNA of the CDR3: TGCGCCAGTCAACAGGGATCCAATGAAAAACTGTTTTTT.

The chain joins TRBV19 to TRBJ1-2; D is perhaps TRBD1 (6 bases). The germline V gene has CDR1 LNHDA and CDR2 SQIVND (reference sequence). The CDR3 length is 14 residues. Trimming left V 6 bases short and J 2 bases short, with 13 bases between. This CDR3 is CASRRGAFNYGYTF. CDR3 bases: TGTGCCAGTAGAAGGGGGGCTTTCAACTATGGCTACACCTTC.

V usage is TRBV7-9 and J usage is TRBJ1-1; D perhaps matches TRBD1 (5 bases). The CDR3 covers 18 residues. The V and J ends lost 5 bases and 0 bases respectively, with 22 bases between them. The germline V gene has CDR1 SEHNR and CDR2 FQNEAQ (reference sequence). CDR3 in amino acids: CASSLSRIGRQLNTEAFF. The DNA of the CDR3 is TGTGCCAGCAGCCTGAGCCGGATAGGACGACAGCTGAACACTGAAGCTTTCTTT. Together with reference TRBV7-9 and TRBJ1-1, the CDR3 gives the full variable domain: DTGVSQNPRHKITKRGQNVTFRCDPISEHNRLYWYRQTLGQGPEFLTYFQNEAQLEKSRLLSDRFSAERPKGSFSTLEIQRTEQGDSAMYLCASSLSRIGRQLNTEAFFGQGTRLTVV.

The chain recombines TRBV11-2 with TRBJ2-3; D not resolved. Looked up from germline, CDR1 is SGHAT and CDR2 is FQNNGV. The CDR3 length is 14 residues. V was trimmed by 0 bases and J by 4 bases, leaving 8 bases between them. The CDR3 here is CASSLDSFADTQYF. CDR3 in DNA: TGTGCCAGCAGCTTAGATTCTTTCGCAGATACGCAGTATTTT.

The genes are TRBV21-1 and TRBJ2-7; the D segment call TRBD1 is taken from the table without a DNA check. TRBV21-1 is termed a pseudogene. The CDR3 sequence is 17 residues long. This CDR3 reads CASSKKGDRGPPYEQYF. The CDR3 DNA reads TGTGCCAGCAGCAAAAAGGGGGACAGGGGGCCCCCCTACGAGCAGTACTTC.

The genes are TRBV7-8 and TRBJ2-2; D remains unclear. V lost 3 bases and J lost 2, with 10 bases in between. The CDR3 runs 15 residues. CDR1 and CDR2 (germline): SGHVS, FQNEAQ. This CDR3 reads CASSFGPINTGELFF. For the CDR3, the DNA is TGTGCCAGCAGCTTCGGGCCGATAAACACCGGGGAGCTGTTTTTT.

The chain employs TRBV5-6 and TRBJ2-4; D may be TRBD1 (6 bases). Germline loops: CDR1 SGHDT, CDR2 YYEEEE. The ends were cut back, 4 bases at V and 15 bases at J, with 17 bases in the middle. The CDR3 has 12 amino acids. The CDR3 DNA is TGTGCCAGCAGCCGACGGACAGTAACCCCGTACTTC. Translating it yields CASSRRTVTPYF.

This clone came up once. The chain uses TRBV19 and TRBJ1-2; 7 nucleotides line up with TRBD1. V lost 3 bases, J lost 2 bases, and 9 bases stayed unmatched. This CDR3 comprises 16 residues. The germline gives CDR1 LNHDA, CDR2 SQIVND (reference sequence). The CDR3 DNA reads TGTGCCAGTAGTATTCGCGGGACAGCCTCAAACTATGGCTACACCTTC. It translates to CASSIRGTASNYGYTF. Drawing the rest from reference TRBV19 and TRBJ1-2, the complete variable domain is DGGITQSPKYLFRKEGQNVTLSCEQNLNHDAMYWYRQDPGQGLRLIYYSQIVNDFQKGDIAEGYSVSREKKESFPLTVTSAQKNPTAFYLCASSIRGTASNYGYTFGSGTRLTVV.

The chain recombines TRBV19 with TRBJ1-6; TRBD1 agrees at 8 bases. V trimming: 8 bases; J trimming: 0 bases; junction bases outside the gene matches: 3. The germline gives CDR1 LNHDA, CDR2 SQIVND (reference sequence). The CDR3 has 15 residues. CDR3 in amino acids: CASWDRSSYNSPLHF. CDR3 nucleotides: TGTGCCAGTTGGGACAGGAGCTCCTATAATTCACCCCTCCACTTT.